Below are 19 T cell receptor beta chains sequenced from a single sample in a study of CD8 T cells in Susac syndrome. An amount of RNA that ranged from roughly 0.45 to 1 ug was reverse transcribed with random hexamers. MiXCR, run by TCRdb on the immunoSEQ multiplex PCR reads, gives a single entry per CDR3 protein. Among approximately 180,000 distinct CDR3 sequences listed, about 94% were seen once. Source material: CD4+ T cells from PBMCs. These receptors originate from a human donor with multiple sclerosis.

The rearrangement joins TRBV7-9 to TRBJ1-1; D uncertain. Germline V gene sequence: CDR1 SEHNR, CDR2 FQNEAQ (reference sequence). Trimming pared 2 bases from V and 1 base from J, leaving 5 bases between. This CDR3 has 13 amino acids. The CDR3 DNA reads as TGTGCCAGCAGCTTATTCGAGAACACTGAAGCTTTCTTT. Encoded protein: CASSLFENTEAFF.

The rearrangement uses TRBV28 and TRBJ1-1; D possibly corresponds to TRBD1 (6 bases). V dropped 10 bases and J dropped 3 bases, with 12 bases sitting between them. This CDR3 spans 12 amino acids. Germline V gene data show CDR1 as MDHEN and CDR2 as SYDVKM. DNA of the CDR3: TGTGCCACTAAAAGGGGGGACACTGAAGCTTTCTTT. It encodes CATKRGDTEAFF.

CDR3 bases: TGCAGTGCCAGGACATCCGGCTCCTACAATGAGCAGTTCTTC. It translates to CSARTSGSYNEQFF. The chain combines TRBV20-1 with TRBJ2-1; D may be TRBD1 (5 bases). Germline assignment: CDR1 DFQATT and CDR2 SNEGSKA (reference sequence). CDR3 length: 14 amino acids. Trimming took off 6 bases at V and 0 bases at J, with 12 bases between the two ends.

The count of this clonotype is one. The chain employs TRBV6-5 and TRBJ2-1; 14 positions match TRBD2. This CDR3 has 14 residues. The V segment lost 5 bases and the J segment 9 bases; nucleotides outside the gene matches: 3. Germline V gene lookup returns CDR1 MNHEY and CDR2 SVGAGI. As DNA, the CDR3 is TGTGCCAGCAGTGCAGGACTAGCGGGGGGTGAGCAGTTCTTC. It yields the protein CASSAGLAGGEQFF.

This chain joins TRBV20-1 and TRBJ2-7, with 12 bases matching TRBD1. Germline assignment: CDR1 DFQATT and CDR2 SNEGSKA (reference sequence). V gave up 6 bases and J gave up 7 bases; unmatched junction bases: 16. This CDR3 is built from 16 residues. CDR3 residues: CSAPRRPGQGAEEQYF. CDR3 nucleotides: TGCAGTGCCCCTCGCCGTCCGGGACAGGGGGCAGAAGAGCAGTACTTC.

This clonotype was counted a single time. J is TRBJ2-3 and V is TRBV5-1, with 11 bases aligning to TRBD2. The CDR3 length is 16 residues. CDR1 and CDR2 from the germline V gene are SGHRS and YFSETQ. The V and J ends lost 3 bases and 5 bases, in that order; junction bases with no gene match: 8. Here the CDR3 reads CASSSIAGGPKDTQYF. CDR3 nucleotide sequence: TGCGCCAGCAGCTCCATAGCGGGGGGGCCTAAAGATACGCAGTATTTT. Supplemented by reference TRBV5-1 and TRBJ2-3, the full variable domain reads KAGVTQTPRYLIKTRGQQVTLSCSPISGHRSVSWYQQTPGQGLQFLFEYFSETQRNKGNFPGRFSGRQFSNSRSEMNVSTLELGDSALYLCASSSIAGGPKDTQYFGPGTRLTVL.

This clonotype has only a few counts. The chain joins TRBV28 to TRBJ2-7; D perhaps matches TRBD1 (5 bases). The CDR3 is made up of 12 amino acids. V was pared by 5 bases and J by 3 bases, with 8 bases between. Germline loops: CDR1 MDHEN, CDR2 SYDVKM. For the CDR3, the DNA is TGTGCCAGCAGTGGCGACAGCTACGAGCAGTACTTC. Translating gives CASSGDSYEQYF.

The rearrangement links TRBV6-6 to TRBJ2-7; TRBD2 aligns across 7 bases. Per the germline V gene, CDR1 is MNHNY and CDR2 is SVGAGI (reference sequence). V lost 6 bases, J lost 7 bases, and 9 bases stayed unmatched. The length of the CDR3 is 13 residues. The CDR3 protein is CASRPSGEGEQYF. As DNA, the CDR3 is TGTGCCAGCAGACCGTCGGGGGAGGGGGAGCAGTACTTC.

This clonotype was picked up a small number of times. The genes are TRBV7-2 and TRBJ1-5; D not resolved. CDR3 length: 13 amino acids. The germline gives CDR1 SGHTA, CDR2 FQGNSA. Trimming cost V 1 base and J 2 bases, with 3 bases left between them. CDR3 DNA: TGTGCCAGCAGCTTAGTCGGCAATCAGCCCCAGCATTTT. This translates into CASSLVGNQPQHF.

This clonotype was counted a single time. This chain joins TRBV7-3 and TRBJ2-3; weak D call: TRBD1 (5 bases). This CDR3 region has 13 residues. Trimming left V 3 bases short and J 5 bases short, with 9 bases between. Per germline, CDR1 SGHTA and CDR2 FQGTGA. The CDR3 region has the DNA TGTGCCAGCAGCTTCACAGGCCAAGATACGCAGTATTTT. Its translation: CASSFTGQDTQYF.

The V and J genes are TRBV20-1 and TRBJ2-2, with 10 bases aligning to TRBD2. The CDR3 runs 15 residues. Trimming at V came to 4 bases and at J to 4 bases, leaving 6 bases not matched to a gene. Germline V gene data show CDR1 as DFQATT and CDR2 as SNEGSKA (reference sequence). CDR3: CSATLSGGATGELFF. In DNA, the CDR3 is TGCAGTGCTACCCTGAGCGGGGGGGCCACCGGGGAGCTGTTTTTT.

This chain joins TRBV7-8 and TRBJ1-5; D perhaps matches TRBD1 (5 bases). Trimming stripped 4 bases from V and 1 base from J, with 20 bases between. Germline assignment: CDR1 SGHVS and CDR2 FQNEAQ. The CDR3 covers 18 residues. CDR3 sequence (DNA): TGTGCCAGCAGCTCGGGACCTCTCCGCGAAAAAAGCAATCAGCCCCAGCATTTT. Protein product: CASSSGPLREKSNQPQHF.

This rearrangement joins TRBV15 to TRBJ2-1; D is uncertain. Trimming shortened V by 0 bases and J by 8 bases, and 14 bases separated the two germline ends. There are 15 residues in the CDR3. Germline-derived CDR1 and CDR2 are LNHNV and YYDKDF (reference sequence). The CDR3 DNA follows: TGTGCCACCAGCAGAGACACCCTCCCACGGGATGAGCAGTTCTTC. It yields the protein CATSRDTLPRDEQFF.

The chain recombines TRBV20-1 with TRBJ2-1, with 7 bases lining up with TRBD1. Germline V gene lookup returns CDR1 DFQATT and CDR2 SNEGSKA (reference sequence). Trimming took 6 bases from V and 7 from J; bases not matched to a gene: 24. The length of the CDR3 is 18 residues. Written as DNA, the CDR3 is TGCAGTGCCAGACCAGGGACAGCCAAATTTTCGAATTCGAATGAGCAGTTCTTC. The encoded protein is CSARPGTAKFSNSNEQFF.

The rearrangement links TRBV2 to TRBJ2-3; 7 nucleotides match TRBD2. The length of the CDR3 is 14 residues. Unmatched junction bases numbered 9, after V lost 6 bases and J lost 6 bases. Germline CDR1 reads SNHLY; CDR2 reads FYNNEI. CDR3 nucleotides: TGTGCCAGCAGGATTTACGGGGGGAGTGATACGCAGTATTTT. It yields the protein CASRIYGGSDTQYF.

The rearrangement joins TRBV25-1 to TRBJ1-6; the D is unclear. There are 15 residues in the CDR3. Trimming pared 0 bases from V and 8 bases from J, leaving 11 bases between. Germline CDR1 is MGHDK and CDR2 is SYGVNS. CDR3 in amino acids: CASSEYKGRDSPLHF. The CDR3 DNA sequence: TGTGCCAGCAGTGAATATAAGGGTAGGGATTCACCCCTCCACTTT.

This sequence joins TRBV4-3 and TRBJ2-3; 8 bases match TRBD2. The ends lost 0 bases at V and 8 bases at J; junction bases unmatched: 13. The CDR3 sequence is 17 residues long. CDR1 LGHNA and CDR2 YSLEER come from the germline V gene. CDR3 DNA sequence: TGCGCCAGCAGCCAAGATCGACTAGCGACCGACAGAGCTACGCAGTATTTT. This gives the protein CASSQDRLATDRATQYF.

This chain joins TRBV3-1 and TRBJ2-1; D not resolved. The CDR3 loop spans 10 amino acids. Germline values: CDR1 LGHDT, CDR2 YNNKEL (reference sequence). V lost 6 bases and J 9 bases, leaving 6 bases between the germline ends. The CDR3 spells CASSGFEQFF. CDR3 nucleotides: TGTGCCAGCAGTGGGTTTGAGCAGTTCTTC.

The gene calls are TRBV30 and TRBJ1-2; D possibly corresponds to TRBD1 (6 bases). CDR1 and CDR2 (germline): GTSNPN, SVGIG (reference sequence). The V end lost 0 bases, the J end lost 4 bases, and 15 bases lay between the germline ends. The CDR3 covers 15 residues. The CDR3 reads CAWSVPQGFTYGYTF. The CDR3 DNA is TGTGCCTGGAGTGTACCACAGGGCTTCACCTATGGCTACACCTTC.